The 18 T cell receptor beta chains in this list originate from one sample, sequenced in a study of PD-L1 blockade in urothelial cancer. Time point specified: pretreatment peripheral blood. Profiling relied on immunoSEQ multiplex PCR, and the TCRdb table lists in-frame clones only, not all of them. The sample contains approximately 48,000 clones, 70% to 90% of which appear only once. Source: PBMCs, taken around atezolizumab (anti-PD-L1) treatment. Receptor source: a woman aged 55-70 years with urothelial cancer.

The J gene is TRBJ2-1, the V gene TRBV5-1; tentative D call: TRBD1 (6 bases). The CDR3 contains 16 residues. Deletions cut 2 bases from V and 4 bases from J, with 16 bases between. Germline loops: CDR1 SGHRS, CDR2 YFSETQ. The CDR3 sequence: CASSLSTGTVYNEQFF. The CDR3 DNA reads TGCGCCAGCAGCTTATCAACAGGGACGGTTTACAATGAGCAGTTCTTC.

The J gene is TRBJ2-7, the V gene TRBV15; perhaps TRBD1 as D (6 bases). The CDR3 covers 17 residues. Between the trimmed V and J ends, which lost 1 base and 3 bases, there was a span of 19 bases. Germline V gene data show CDR1 as LNHNV and CDR2 as YYDKDF (reference sequence). The DNA for the CDR3 is TGTGCCACCAGCAGAGTCTTAGGACAGAGATCTTTCTACGAGCAGTACTTC. Amino acid sequence: CATSRVLGQRSFYEQYF.

The gene calls are TRBV19 and TRBJ1-4; D might be TRBD1 (5 bases). This CDR3 comprises 12 residues. The ends were cut back, 5 bases at V and 7 bases at J, with 8 bases in the middle. Germline CDR1 LNHDA, CDR2 SQIVND (reference sequence). DNA for the CDR3: TGTGCCAGTAGTTCGGGACTTGAAAAACTGTTTTTT. It specifies CASSSGLEKLFF.

The chain uses TRBV4-3 and TRBJ2-7; TRBD1 aligns across 9 bases. CDR3 length: 16 amino acids. CDR1 LGHNA and CDR2 YSLEER come from the germline V gene. The V gene end was trimmed by 5 bases and the J gene end by 0 bases; junction bases not matched to a gene: 8. CDR3 bases: TGCGCCAGCAGCACCCGGACAGGGGAGGGCTCCTACGAGCAGTACTTC. This translates into CASSTRTGEGSYEQYF.

This clone is classed as medium-sized. The genes are TRBV7-2 and TRBJ2-1; possible D gene TRBD1, 6 bases. This CDR3 is built from 14 residues. Germline loops: CDR1 SGHTA, CDR2 FQGNSA. V lost 0 bases and J 7 bases, leaving 10 bases between the germline ends. The CDR3 sequence: CASSLAAGANEQFF. DNA of the CDR3: TGTGCCAGCAGCTTAGCGGCAGGGGCGAATGAGCAGTTCTTC.

The sample holds a few counts of this clone. The chain employs TRBV7-2 and TRBJ1-2; D may be TRBD1 (6 bases). V lost 5 bases to trimming and J lost 6 bases, with 10 bases between them. This CDR3 comprises 12 residues. Germline loops: CDR1 SGHTA, CDR2 FQGNSA. CDR3 in DNA: TGTGCCAGCAGCAGCCGACAGGATGGCTACACCTTC. Translated, it gives CASSSRQDGYTF.

The chain combines TRBV4-2 with TRBJ2-7; a possible D gene is TRBD2 (6 bases). Trimming removed 0 bases from V and 6 bases from J, with 15 bases in between. Per the germline V gene, CDR1 is LGHNA and CDR2 is YNFKEQ. The CDR3 length is 15 residues. CDR3 DNA: TGTGCCAGCAGCCAAGAGGGGGGTCAAAGGTTCGAGCAGTACTTC. It is translated as CASSQEGGQRFEQYF.

V usage is TRBV6-1 and J usage is TRBJ1-2; D uncertain. Deletions cut 6 bases from V and 0 bases from J, with 14 bases between. From germline, CDR1 is MNHNS and CDR2 SASEGT. This CDR3 is 15 amino acids long. This chain's CDR3 is CASSVHRSANYGYTF. The DNA of the CDR3 is TGTGCCAGCAGCGTACACCGATCCGCTAACTATGGCTACACCTTC.

J is TRBJ2-7 and V is TRBV6-5, with 9 bases fitting TRBD1. The V gene end was trimmed by 6 bases and the J gene end by 4 bases; junction bases not matched to a gene: 7. CDR1 MNHEY and CDR2 SVGAGI come from the germline V gene. The CDR3 has 14 residues. DNA of the CDR3: TGTGCCAGCAGGACGACAGGGGGTAATTACGAGCAGTACTTC. This codes for CASRTTGGNYEQYF.

V is TRBV5-1 and J is TRBJ2-2; D perhaps matches TRBD1 (5 bases). CDR1 is SGHRS, CDR2 YFSETQ, per germline. CDR3 length equals 15 residues. V was trimmed by 2 bases and J by 4 bases, leaving 12 bases between them. The DNA for the CDR3 is TGCGCCAGCAGCTTCAAGGGGTCGGCCACCGGGGAGCTGTTTTTT. It encodes CASSFKGSATGELFF.

The V call is TRBV7-3, the J call TRBJ2-1; tentative D call: TRBD2 (7 bases). The germline gives CDR1 SGHTA, CDR2 FQGTGA. The V and J ends lost 5 bases and 9 bases respectively, with 17 bases between them. The CDR3 sequence is 14 residues long. The CDR3 DNA reads TGTGCCAGCAGCCAAGGGAGGGGGAGTGGTGAGCAGTTCTTC. Protein product: CASSQGRGSGEQFF. Together with reference TRBV7-3 and TRBJ2-1, the CDR3 gives the full variable domain: GAGVSQTPSNKVTEKGKYVELRCDPISGHTALYWYRQSLGQGPEFLIYFQGTGAADDSGLPNDRFFAVRPEGSVSTLKIQRTERGDSAVYLCASSQGRGSGEQFFGPGTRLTVL.

CDR3 loop: CASSLIRLAREQYF. DNA of the CDR3: TGTGCCAGCAGTCTTATTAGGCTAGCTCGCGAGCAGTACTTC. This sequence joins TRBV28 and TRBJ2-7; weak D call: TRBD2 (5 bases). CDR3 length: 14 residues. Between the trimmed V and J ends, which lost 5 bases and 6 bases, there was a span of 17 bases. From germline, CDR1 is MDHEN and CDR2 SYDVKM.

V gene TRBV7-6 combines with J gene TRBJ1-1, with a weak D call TRBD1 (6 bases). The CDR3 has 14 residues. Trimming pared 2 bases from V and 1 base from J, leaving 8 bases between. Germline lookup yields CDR1 SGHVS and CDR2 FNYEAQ. The DNA for the CDR3 is TGTGCCAGCAGCTTACAGGGGACGAACACTGAAGCTTTCTTT. Its translation is CASSLQGTNTEAFF.

This chain connects TRBV5-1 to TRBJ1-4, with 7 bases that match TRBD1. Germline V lookup: CDR1 SGHRS, CDR2 YFSETQ. This CDR3 is built from 17 residues. Unmatched junction bases numbered 10, after V lost 3 bases and J lost 2 bases. The chain's CDR3 is CASSWGTARGTNEKLFF. The CDR3 coding sequence is TGCGCCAGCAGCTGGGGGACAGCACGAGGGACTAATGAAAAACTGTTTTTT.

The chain is built from TRBV28 and TRBJ2-2; 7 nucleotides align to TRBD1. The CDR3 covers 17 residues. Trimming cost V 1 base and J 5 bases; bases outside gene matches: 10. CDR1 is MDHEN, CDR2 SYDVKM, per germline. CDR3 in amino acids: CASSLYRQGQPTGELFF. The CDR3 DNA is TGTGCCAGCAGTTTATACAGGCAGGGACAGCCTACCGGGGAGCTGTTTTTT.

V gene TRBV29-1 combines with J gene TRBJ1-1; D remains ambiguous. Per the germline V gene, CDR1 is SQVTM and CDR2 is ANQGSEA. The CDR3 length is 12 residues. V gave up 4 bases and J gave up 4 bases, with 10 bases separating them. The CDR3 DNA reads as TGCAGCGTTGTTATTGGTAGCACTGAAGCTTTCTTT. Translated, it gives CSVVIGSTEAFF.

The chain employs TRBV4-3 and TRBJ2-3, with D possibly TRBD1 on 5 matching bases. Germline V gene sequence: CDR1 LGHNA, CDR2 YSLEER. This CDR3 comprises 15 residues. V lost 5 bases to trimming and J lost 0 bases, with 12 bases between them. Here the CDR3 reads CASSERTGSTDTQYF. The CDR3 coding sequence is TGCGCCAGCAGCGAACGAACAGGAAGCACAGATACGCAGTATTTT.

V and J are TRBV19 and TRBJ1-5, with D uncertain. Trimming took off 3 bases at V and 2 bases at J, with 11 bases between the two ends. The CDR3 sequence is 15 residues long. CDR1 is LNHDA, CDR2 SQIVND, per germline (reference sequence). CDR3 nucleotides: TGTGCCAGTAGTATTCAGGTCTATGGCAATCAGCCCCAGCATTTT. Protein: CASSIQVYGNQPQHF.